The 18 T cell receptor beta chains below come from one sample, sequenced in a study of T cells expressing NK-cell markers. TCRdb reprocessed the 5' RACE reads, with one entry per CDR3 protein and no DNA. The sample has 500,000 to 700,000 distinct CDR3 sequences; the top ten hold approximately 3.6%. The sequencing input was blood T cells: a sorted CD56 or NKG2C T cell subset, CD4+ or CD8+ T cells, or bulk PBMC T cells (not recorded which). These receptors were obtained from a man aged 18 to 30 in good health.

The V gene is TRBV20-1, the J gene TRBJ1-2; the TRBD1 assignment by TCRdb is unverifiable without DNA. Germline CDR1 is DFQATT and CDR2 is SNEGSKA (reference sequence). The CDR3 is made up of 15 amino acids. The CDR3 loop reads CSATHTGKRNYGYTF.

The gene calls are TRBV27 and TRBJ2-5; the D gene TCRdb calls, TRBD1, cannot be checked with no DNA. This CDR3 comprises 16 residues. Germline-derived CDR1 and CDR2 are MNHEY and SMNVEV (reference sequence). The CDR3 region is CASSADRVVFEETQYF.

This chain connects TRBV6-1 to TRBJ2-3. The CDR3 is 15 residues long. The germline gives CDR1 MNHNS, CDR2 SASEGT. The CDR3 region is CASRTWGSSTDTQYF.

This rearrangement joins TRBV29-1 to TRBJ2-1. Germline V gene sequence: CDR1 SQVTM, CDR2 ANQGSEA. This CDR3 contains 11 residues. The CDR3: CSVASSDEQFF.

V gene TRBV2 combines with J gene TRBJ2-5; the TRBD2 assignment by TCRdb is unverifiable without DNA. This CDR3 is 16 amino acids long. The germline gives CDR1 SNHLY, CDR2 FYNNEI. The CDR3 sequence: CASRPSSGRYQETQYF.

V and J are TRBV5-6 and TRBJ2-3. The CDR3 has 13 amino acids. The germline V gene has CDR1 SGHDT and CDR2 YYEEEE. The CDR3 region is CASSLRPHDTQYF.

The chain employs TRBV7-8 and TRBJ2-1; TCRdb's D gene call, TRBD2, goes unchecked for lack of DNA. CDR3 length equals 16 residues. Germline-derived CDR1 and CDR2 are SGHVS and FQNEAQ. The CDR3 sequence: CASSPPISGGSDEQFF. Filled out from reference TRBV7-8 and TRBJ2-1, the complete variable domain reads GAGVSQSPRYKVAKRGQDVALRCDPISGHVSLFWYQQALGQGPEFLTYFQNEAQLDKSGLPSDRFFAERPEGSVSTLKIQRTQQEDSAVYLCASSPPISGGSDEQFFGPGTRLTVL.

CDR3 loop: CASSSPGTGLRTDTQYF. V gene TRBV27 combines with J gene TRBJ2-3; TCRdb calls TRBD1, which cannot be checked without DNA. Per the germline V gene, CDR1 is MNHEY and CDR2 is SMNVEV (reference sequence). The CDR3 contains 17 residues.

The rearrangement joins TRBV7-2 to TRBJ2-1; TCRdb's D gene call, TRBD1, goes unchecked for lack of DNA. The V gene's germline CDR1 is SGHTA and CDR2 FQGNSA. The CDR3 has 16 residues. This CDR3 is CASSPHRGGVSNEQFF.

The V gene is TRBV27, the J gene TRBJ1-5; TCRdb names TRBD1, which stays unverified in the absence of DNA. This CDR3 comprises 15 residues. CDR1 MNHEY and CDR2 SMNVEV come from the germline V gene (reference sequence). The CDR3 sequence: CASSPDRLTNQPQHF.

This rearrangement joins TRBV10-3 to TRBJ2-6; TCRdb selects TRBD2, and the lack of DNA leaves this call unchecked. CDR1 is ENHRY and CDR2 is SYGVKD in the germline V gene. CDR3 length: 16 residues. CDR3 sequence: CAINEGHGVTANVLTF.

The chain has TRBV7-9 and TRBJ2-1. Germline V CDR1 and CDR2: SEHNR, FQNEAQ (reference sequence). CDR3 length: 12 amino acids. CDR3 in amino acids: CASSPRINEQFF.

The chain carries TRBV20-1 and TRBJ2-7; the D call of TRBD1 rests on TCRdb alone, since no DNA is present to check it. The CDR3 runs 13 residues. The germline gives CDR1 DFQATT, CDR2 SNEGSKA (reference sequence). The CDR3 loop is CSASQTGTYEQYF.

The chain recombines TRBV29-1 with TRBJ2-5. Germline CDR1 SQVTM, CDR2 ANQGSEA. The CDR3 runs to 11 residues. The CDR3 region is CSVQYPETQYF. Full variable domain (outside the CDR3, taken from reference TRBV29-1 and TRBJ2-5): SAVISQKPSRDICQRGTSLTIQCQVDSQVTMMFWYRQQPGQSLTLIATANQGSEATYESGFVIDKFPISRPNLTFSTLTVSNMSPEDSSIYLCSVQYPETQYFGPGTRLLVL.

The rearrangement links TRBV5-1 to TRBJ2-1; TCRdb's D gene call, TRBD1, goes unchecked for lack of DNA. Germline V CDR1 and CDR2: SGHRS, YFSETQ. The CDR3 consists of 14 residues. The chain's CDR3 is CASGAGAGRDEQFF.

The J gene is TRBJ2-2, the V gene TRBV24-1; TCRdb returns TRBD1, unconfirmable since there is no DNA. CDR3 length: 13 amino acids. The germline gives CDR1 KGHDR, CDR2 SFDVKD. CDR3 loop: CAIRTPNTGELFF.

The chain has TRBV5-1 and TRBJ2-7; the D call of TRBD1 rests on TCRdb alone, since no DNA is present to check it. The CDR3 runs to 16 residues. Germline V gene lookup returns CDR1 SGHRS and CDR2 YFSETQ. This chain's CDR3 is CASRLPGGSSSYEQYF. The full variable domain, with the rest looked up from reference TRBV5-1 and TRBJ2-7, is KAGVTQTPRYLIKTRGQQVTLSCSPISGHRSVSWYQQTPGQGLQFLFEYFSETQRNKGNFPGRFSGRQFSNSRSEMNVSTLELGDSALYLCASRLPGGSSSYEQYFGPGTRLTVT.

The chain is built from TRBV7-6 and TRBJ2-5; TCRdb returns TRBD1, unconfirmable since there is no DNA. CDR3 size: 15 residues. CDR1 is SGHVS and CDR2 is FNYEAQ in the germline V gene. This chain's CDR3 is CASSLGGYRQETQYF.